The present TCR beta chain was sequenced within a study of blood T cell repertoires in COVID-19. Across the whole study: T cells, B-cell-depleted T cells, or PBMCs supplied cDNA or gDNA.

V lost 4 bases and J 0 bases, leaving 7 bases between the germline ends. Germline assignment: CDR1 ENHRY and CDR2 SYGVKD. The CDR3 has 15 residues. As handled by the study authors: Estimation of nucleated cell counts relied on the amplification of reference gene primers. Profiled with immunoSEQ multiplex PCR; TCRdb holds only in-frame clones, not every one. From that table come the V and J calls and clone size; the DNA was used to work out D and trimming. The sample lists over 200,000 clones, 60% to 75% occurring once. J is TRBJ2-6 and V is TRBV10-3; D remains unclear. The clonotype originates from an elderly woman with acute or convalescent COVID-19. What was sequenced was peripheral blood. The CDR3: CAISGSLSGANVLTF. Here the CDR3 DNA reads TGTGCCATCAGTGGGAGCCTCTCTGGGGCCAACGTCCTGACTTTC.